There are many counts of the clone carrying this T cell receptor beta chain. The data were obtained in a study of regulatory T cells in long-lasting Graves disease. Investigators prepared the TCR beta libraries by applying iRepertoire HTBI primers and Arm-PCR of CDR3 regions. TCRdb itself ran the multiplex PCR reads through MiXCR, one entry per CDR3 protein. The table includes hundreds of thousands of distinct CDR3 sequences, 15% to 20% detected once. This CDR3 spans 11 amino acids. The V end was cut by 3 bases, the J end by 2 bases, with 5 bases between. In germline, CDR1 is GTSNPN, CDR2 SVGIG (reference sequence). The time point here: newly diagnosed GD, antithyroid drugs for less than 3 months. PBMC RNA served as the TCR library source. The sample was also linked to a second study, of T cells in Graves' hyperthyroidism and ophthalmopathy.

This chain joins TRBV30 and TRBJ2-7, with unresolved D. The sample consisted of peripheral blood mononuclear cells (PBMCs), taken at new diagnosis, from a patient treated with antithyroid drugs. The source is a man younger than 30 with Graves disease. CDR3 nucleotide sequence: TGTGCCTGGAGGTCCACCTACGAGCAGTACTTC. It yields the protein CAWRSTYEQYF.